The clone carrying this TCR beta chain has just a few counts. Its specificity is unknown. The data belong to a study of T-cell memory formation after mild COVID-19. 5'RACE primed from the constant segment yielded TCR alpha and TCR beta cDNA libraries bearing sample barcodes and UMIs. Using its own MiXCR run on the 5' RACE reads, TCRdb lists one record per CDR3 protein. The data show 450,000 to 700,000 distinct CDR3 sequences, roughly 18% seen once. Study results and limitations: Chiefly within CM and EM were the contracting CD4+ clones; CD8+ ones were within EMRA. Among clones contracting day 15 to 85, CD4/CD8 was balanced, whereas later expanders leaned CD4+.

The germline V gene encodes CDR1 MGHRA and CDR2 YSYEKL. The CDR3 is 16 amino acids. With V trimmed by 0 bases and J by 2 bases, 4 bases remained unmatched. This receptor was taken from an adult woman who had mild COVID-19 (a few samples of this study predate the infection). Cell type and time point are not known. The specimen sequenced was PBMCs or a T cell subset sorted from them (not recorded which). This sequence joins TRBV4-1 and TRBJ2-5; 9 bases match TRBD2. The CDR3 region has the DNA TGCGCCAGCAGCCAAGAGACTAGCGGCGGACAAGAGACCCAGTACTTC. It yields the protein CASSQETSGGQETQYF.